This TCR beta chain was retrieved from a study of blood T cell repertoires in COVID-19. Study-level background: From the United States, Italy and Spain came samples of acute and convalescent COVID-19. PBMCs, B-cell-depleted T cells, or T cells were the source of the cDNA or gDNA that made up the material.

In the original analysis: Amplification of reference gene primers was used by the study to estimate nucleated cell counts. Clones were read by immunoSEQ multiplex PCR, and TCRdb kept only the in-frame ones, dropping some. V and J calls and clone size are given by that table; D and trimming were obtained from the DNA. This table holds about 180,000 clones, around 86% found once. V was trimmed by 5 bases and J by 0 bases, leaving 16 bases between them. CDR3 length: 16 amino acids. Per germline, CDR1 LNHDA and CDR2 SQIVND (reference sequence). The sample taken for sequencing was peripheral blood. The sequence was obtained from a man between 50 and 59 years old with active or convalescent COVID-19. The rearrangement uses TRBV19 and TRBJ1-1; weak D call: TRBD1 (5 bases). CDR3 region: CASSPRQHRMNTEAFF. DNA for the CDR3: TGTGCCAGTAGTCCCCGACAGCATAGAATGAACACTGAAGCTTTCTTT.